This T cell receptor (beta chain) was sequenced during a study of blood T cell repertoires in COVID-19. Study overall: Sources were T cells, B-cell-depleted T cells, or PBMCs; the material itself was cDNA or gDNA.

Original methodology: Nucleated cell number was recorded as an estimate derived from reference gene primer amplification. Sequencing used immunoSEQ multiplex PCR; TCRdb keeps in-frame clones, though not all of them. D and trimming come from the DNA, and the V and J calls and clone size come from that table. The table shows over 120,000 clones, with roughly 80% occurring only once. The CDR3 length is 15 residues. J gave up 7 bases and V 3 bases, and 6 bases lay outside the gene matches. Germline V lookup: CDR1 KGHSH, CDR2 LQKENI. This clone has more than one count but fewer than ten. Material: peripheral blood. The TCR sequence derives from a man in his 70s who had recovered from COVID-19. The chain combines TRBV18 with TRBJ2-7, with 13 nucleotides matching TRBD2. CDR3 amino acids: CASSPGLAGKQEQYF. For the CDR3, the DNA is TGTGCCAGCTCACCGGGACTAGCGGGAAAGCAAGAGCAGTACTTC. Full variable domain (rest looked up from reference TRBV18 and TRBJ2-7): NAGVMQNPRHLVRRRGQEARLRCSPMKGHSHVYWYRQLPEEGLKFMVYLQKENIIDESGMPKERFSAEFPKEGPSILRIQQVVRGDSAAYFCASSPGLAGKQEQYFGPGTRLTVT.